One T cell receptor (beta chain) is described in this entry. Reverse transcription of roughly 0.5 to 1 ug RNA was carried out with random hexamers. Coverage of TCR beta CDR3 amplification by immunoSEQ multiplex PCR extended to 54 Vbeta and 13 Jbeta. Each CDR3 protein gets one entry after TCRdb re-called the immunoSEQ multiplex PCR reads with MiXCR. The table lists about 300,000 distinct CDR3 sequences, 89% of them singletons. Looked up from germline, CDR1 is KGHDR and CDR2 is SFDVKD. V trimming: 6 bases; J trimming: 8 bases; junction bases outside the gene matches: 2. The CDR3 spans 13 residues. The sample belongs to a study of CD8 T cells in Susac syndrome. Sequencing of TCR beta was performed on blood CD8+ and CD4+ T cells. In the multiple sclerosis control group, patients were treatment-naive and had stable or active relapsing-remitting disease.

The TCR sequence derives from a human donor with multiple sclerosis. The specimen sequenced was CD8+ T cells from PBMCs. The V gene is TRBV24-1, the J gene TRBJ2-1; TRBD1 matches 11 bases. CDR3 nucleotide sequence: TGTGCCACCAGTAGGACAGGGGGCGATGAGCAGTTCTTC. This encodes CATSRTGGDEQFF.